Below are 22 T cell receptor beta chains sequenced from a single sample in a study of blood T cell repertoires in COVID-19. This table comes from immunoSEQ multiplex PCR, and its TCRdb copy is limited to in-frame clones, with some not included. The sample carries over 150,000 clones, 80% to 85% recorded once. Source material: PBMCs or T cells enriched from blood (not recorded which). Every receptor here comes from a man aged 35-49 years who had recovered from COVID-19.

The J gene is TRBJ2-3, the V gene TRBV4-2; 10 bases are a match to TRBD2. Germline-derived CDR1 and CDR2 are LGHNA and YNFKEQ. The J segment lost 10 bases and the V segment lost 1 base, leaving 5 bases of the junction unmatched. The CDR3 consists of 14 residues. CDR3 coding DNA: TGTGCCAGCAGCCAAGGTGGTACTAGCGGGGCGCAGTATTTT. It codes for CASSQGGTSGAQYF.

This chain joins TRBV18 and TRBJ2-7; 11 bases are shared with TRBD1. CDR3 length: 14 residues. Germline values: CDR1 KGHSH, CDR2 LQKENI. The J segment lost 9 bases and the V segment lost 3 bases, leaving 7 bases of the junction unmatched. CDR3 sequence reads: CASSPDRGRRWQYF. The CDR3 DNA reads TGTGCCAGCTCACCGGACAGGGGGCGGCGGTGGCAGTACTTC.

Details on this clone: At one end the junction does not follow the germline gene, possibly because of a read error. This chain uses TRBV6-1 with TRBJ1-3; D is unclear. CDR1 and CDR2 from the germline V gene are MNHNS and SASEGT. The CDR3 is 12 residues long. CDR3 bases: TGTGCCAGCAGTGAAAACCGCCGGGGTGGGGATTTT. Translated: CASSENRRGGDF.

The V call is TRBV30, the J call TRBJ1-2; D is possibly TRBD1 (5 bases). V was shortened by 5 bases and J by 1 base, with 14 bases between the two germline ends. Germline assignment: CDR1 GTSNPN and CDR2 SVGIG (reference sequence). The length of the CDR3 is 14 residues. DNA of the CDR3: TGTGCCTGGGTTCGGGGGAGCCGTAACTATGGCTACACCTTC. Translating it yields CAWVRGSRNYGYTF.

The J gene is TRBJ1-1, the V gene TRBV5-1; 8 nucleotides agree with TRBD1. Germline-derived CDR1 and CDR2 are SGHRS and YFSETQ. J gave up 4 bases and V 2 bases, and 1 base lay outside the gene matches. This CDR3 contains 13 residues. This CDR3 is CASSLDRGTEAFF. DNA for the CDR3: TGCGCCAGCAGCTTAGACAGGGGCACTGAAGCTTTCTTT.

The J gene is TRBJ2-1, the V gene TRBV27; D is ambiguous. The CDR3 covers 14 residues. Trimming took 5 bases from V and 0 from J, leaving 8 bases between them. Germline-derived CDR1 and CDR2 are MNHEY and SMNVEV (reference sequence). This CDR3 reads CASSVYGSYNEQFF. The CDR3 DNA follows: TGTGCCAGCAGTGTATACGGCTCCTACAATGAGCAGTTCTTC.

This clone appeared a single time. The rearrangement uses TRBV30 and TRBJ2-6, with a tentative D call TRBD2 (5 bases). This CDR3 contains 14 residues. The germline CDR1 and CDR2 sequences are GTSNPN and SVGIG (reference sequence). Trimming took 5 bases from V and 3 from J, leaving 11 bases between them. CDR3 protein: CAWGSRGGANVLTF. The CDR3 bases are TGTGCCTGGGGGTCTCGGGGTGGGGCCAACGTCCTGACTTTC.

This clone was recorded only once. V is TRBV3-1 (or the pseudogene TRBV3-2) and J is TRBJ1-2, with a possible D match to TRBD1 (6 bases). V gave up 5 bases and J gave up 5 bases, with 18 bases separating them. The germline V gene encodes CDR1 LGHDT and CDR2 YNNKEL (reference sequence). The CDR3 runs 15 residues. CDR3 sequence: CASSLSQGRGYGYTF. CDR3 coding DNA: TGTGCCAGCAGCTTAAGTCAGGGGCGCGGGTATGGCTACACCTTC.

CDR3 DNA sequence: TGTGCCAGCGCTGTAGCTGGGGGGAGCACAGATACGCAGTATTTT. It encodes CASAVAGGSTDTQYF. V usage is TRBV6-5 and J usage is TRBJ2-3; TRBD2 is a possible D gene (6 bases). Looked up from germline, CDR1 is MNHEY and CDR2 is SVGAGI. V gave up 8 bases and J gave up 0 bases, with 15 bases separating them. This CDR3 comprises 15 residues.

This rearrangement joins TRBV3-1 (or the pseudogene TRBV3-2) to TRBJ1-6; D perhaps matches TRBD1 (5 bases). This CDR3 is 13 amino acids long. V was shortened by 5 bases and J by 7 bases, with 9 bases between the two germline ends. Germline CDR1 reads LGHDT; CDR2 reads YNNKEL (reference sequence). CDR3: CASSLNRNSPLHF. DNA of the CDR3: TGTGCCAGCAGCTTAAACAGGAATTCACCCCTCCACTTT.

The chain links TRBV30 to TRBJ1-6; 10 positions agree with TRBD1. Trimming at V came to 5 bases and at J to 8 bases, leaving 6 bases not matched to a gene. The CDR3 consists of 14 residues. Looked up from germline, CDR1 is GTSNPN and CDR2 is SVGIG (reference sequence). The CDR3 nucleotides are TGTGCCTGGGAACCGGGACAGGGGCATTCACCCCTCCACTTT. This sequence encodes CAWEPGQGHSPLHF.

The V call is TRBV30, the J call TRBJ2-3; D unresolved. Trimming stripped 3 bases from V and 0 bases from J, with 22 bases between. The V gene's germline CDR1 is GTSNPN and CDR2 SVGIG (reference sequence). The CDR3 is 18 residues long. As DNA, the CDR3 is TGTGCCTGGAGAGAGACAAACTTCTACCGTCCTAGCACAGATACGCAGTATTTT. It is translated as CAWRETNFYRPSTDTQYF. Together with reference TRBV30 and TRBJ2-3, the CDR3 gives the full variable domain: SQTIHQWPATLVQPVGSPLSLECTVEGTSNPNLYWYRQAAGRGLQLLFYSVGIGQISSEVPQNLSASRPQDRQFILSSKKLLLSDSGFYLCAWRETNFYRPSTDTQYFGPGTRLTVL.

The V gene is TRBV19, the J gene TRBJ1-6; no reliable D call. From germline, CDR1 is LNHDA and CDR2 SQIVND (reference sequence). V was cut by 7 bases and J by 6 bases, with 13 bases left in between. The CDR3 has 14 residues. The CDR3 spells CASNGQRSNSPLHF. CDR3 in DNA: TGTGCCAGTAACGGCCAGCGGAGTAATTCACCCCTCCACTTT.

This clone was counted a single time. The identical CDR3 is also encoded by other nucleotide sequences in the sample. CDR3 protein: CASSQGGGSYGYTF. In DNA, the CDR3 is TGTGCCAGCAGCCAAGGTGGCGGAAGCTATGGCTACACCTTC. This sequence joins TRBV3-1 (or the pseudogene TRBV3-2) and TRBJ1-2, with no clear D. The V end was cut by 1 base, the J end by 4 bases, with 10 bases between. Germline CDR1 is LGHDT and CDR2 is YNNKEL (reference sequence). This CDR3 spans 14 amino acids.

The chain couples TRBV15 to TRBJ2-3; 13 bases agree with TRBD2. The CDR3 is made up of 16 amino acids. Germline-derived CDR1 and CDR2 are LNHNV and YYDKDF (reference sequence). V was clipped by 8 bases and J by 0 bases; unmatched bases: 5. Here the CDR3 DNA reads TGTGCCACCCTTAGGGGACTAGCGGGGAGCACAGATACGCAGTATTTT. This sequence encodes CATLRGLAGSTDTQYF.

The chain uses TRBV29-1 and TRBJ1-2, with unresolved D. Trimming took 7 bases from V and 2 from J, leaving 20 bases between them. The CDR3 has 15 amino acids. In germline, CDR1 is SQVTM, CDR2 ANQGSEA. The CDR3 sequence: CSAYPDTGRNYGYTF. CDR3 bases: TGCAGCGCGTATCCCGATACCGGCAGGAACTATGGCTACACCTTC. Full variable domain (rest looked up from reference TRBV29-1 and TRBJ1-2): SAVISQKPSRDICQRGTSLTIQCQVDSQVTMMFWYRQQPGQSLTLIATANQGSEATYESGFVIDKFPISRPNLTFSTLTVSNMSPEDSSIYLCSAYPDTGRNYGYTFGSGTRLTVV.

The rearrangement uses TRBV7-2 and TRBJ2-7; TRBD1 aligns across 8 bases. Germline-derived CDR1 and CDR2 are SGHTA and FQGNSA. V gave up 1 base and J gave up 2 bases; unmatched junction bases: 4. CDR3 size: 15 residues. The CDR3 region is CASSLGPGQAYEQYF. CDR3 nucleotide sequence: TGTGCCAGCAGCTTAGGTCCGGGACAGGCCTACGAGCAGTACTTC.

DNA of the CDR3: TGTGCCAGCAGCGTAGATAGGGGGGGGTACCAAGAGACCCAGTACTTC. Its protein is CASSVDRGGYQETQYF. The rearrangement links TRBV9 to TRBJ2-5, with a tentative D call TRBD2 (7 bases). The CDR3 has 16 residues. Between the trimmed V and J ends, which lost 0 bases and 0 bases, there was a span of 12 bases. CDR1 is SGDLS and CDR2 is YYNGEE in the germline V gene.

J is TRBJ1-2 and V is TRBV4-1; 11 bases map to TRBD1. The CDR3 has 17 residues. V was pared by 2 bases and J by 7 bases, with 12 bases of the junction left unmatched. Germline values: CDR1 MGHRA, CDR2 YSYEKL. CDR3 amino acids: CASSQQSRTGGSGGYTF. In DNA form, the CDR3 reads TGCGCCAGCAGCCAACAGTCCCGGACAGGGGGCTCAGGTGGCTACACCTTC.

The gene calls are TRBV15 and TRBJ2-1; D might be TRBD1 (7 bases). V lost 5 bases and J 8 bases, leaving 10 bases between the germline ends. Germline assignment: CDR1 LNHNV and CDR2 YYDKDF (reference sequence). The CDR3 has 12 residues. CDR3 in amino acids: CATSARGDEQFF. The CDR3 DNA reads as TGTGCCACCAGCGCCAGGGGGGATGAGCAGTTCTTC. Complete variable domain (other parts from reference TRBV15 and TRBJ2-1): DAMVIQNPRYQVTQFGKPVTLSCSQTLNHNVMYWYQQKSSQAPKLLFHYYDKDFNNEADTPDNFQSRRPNTSFCFLDIRSPGLGDTAMYLCATSARGDEQFFGPGTRLTVL.

This clone has only one observation. The CDR3 sequence: CASSLLTGAYTEAFF. CDR3 bases: TGTGCCAGCAGCCTCCTGACAGGGGCTTACACTGAAGCTTTCTTT. V gene TRBV28 combines with J gene TRBJ1-1; TRBD1 aligns across 8 bases. Germline V gene data show CDR1 as MDHEN and CDR2 as SYDVKM. CDR3 length: 15 residues. V lost 6 bases and J lost 3; bases outside the gene matches: 9.

There are a few counts of this clone. The V and J genes are TRBV28 and TRBJ1-4; possibly TRBD1 for D (5 bases). CDR1 is MDHEN and CDR2 is SYDVKM in the germline V gene. This CDR3 has 13 residues. Deletions cut 11 bases from V and 8 bases from J, with 18 bases between. CDR3 nucleotide sequence: TGTGCCGGCCAGACGGGGGGAAGCGAAAAACTGTTTTTT. It translates to CAGQTGGSEKLFF.